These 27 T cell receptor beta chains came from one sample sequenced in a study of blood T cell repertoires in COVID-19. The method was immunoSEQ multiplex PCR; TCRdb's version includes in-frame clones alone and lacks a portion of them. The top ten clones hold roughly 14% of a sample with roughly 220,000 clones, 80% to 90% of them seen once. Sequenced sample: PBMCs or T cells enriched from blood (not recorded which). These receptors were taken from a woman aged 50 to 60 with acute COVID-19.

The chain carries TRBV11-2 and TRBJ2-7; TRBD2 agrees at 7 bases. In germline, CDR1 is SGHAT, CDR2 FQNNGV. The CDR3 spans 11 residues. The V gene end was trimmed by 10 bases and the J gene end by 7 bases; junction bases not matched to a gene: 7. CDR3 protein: CATSGGWEQYF. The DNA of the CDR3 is TGTGCCACGTCGGGAGGATGGGAGCAGTACTTC.

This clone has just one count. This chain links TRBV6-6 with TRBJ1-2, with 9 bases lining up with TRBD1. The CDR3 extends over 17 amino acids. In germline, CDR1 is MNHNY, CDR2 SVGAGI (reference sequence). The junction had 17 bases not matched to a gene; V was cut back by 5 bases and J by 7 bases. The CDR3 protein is CASSRGLSDGQGLGYTF. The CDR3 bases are TGTGCCAGCAGTCGGGGCCTCTCCGACGGACAGGGGCTTGGCTACACCTTC.

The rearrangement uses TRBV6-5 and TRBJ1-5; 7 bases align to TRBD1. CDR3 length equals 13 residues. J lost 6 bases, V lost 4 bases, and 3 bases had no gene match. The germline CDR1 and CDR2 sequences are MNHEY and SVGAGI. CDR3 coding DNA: TGTGCCAGCAGTTCACAGGGGAGTCAGCCCCAGCATTTT. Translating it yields CASSSQGSQPQHF.

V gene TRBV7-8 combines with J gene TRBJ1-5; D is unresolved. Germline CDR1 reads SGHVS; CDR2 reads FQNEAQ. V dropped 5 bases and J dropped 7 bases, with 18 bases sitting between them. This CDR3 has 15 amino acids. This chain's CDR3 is CASSLRWERRQPQHF. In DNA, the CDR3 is TGTGCCAGCAGCCTACGGTGGGAAAGGAGGCAGCCCCAGCATTTT.

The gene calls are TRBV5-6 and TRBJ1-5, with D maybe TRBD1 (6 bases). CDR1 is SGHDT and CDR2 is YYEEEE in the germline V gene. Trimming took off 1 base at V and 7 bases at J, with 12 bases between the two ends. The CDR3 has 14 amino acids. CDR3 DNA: TGTGCCAGCAGCTTGTTCCAGGGGCACCAGCCCCAGCATTTT. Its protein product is CASSLFQGHQPQHF.

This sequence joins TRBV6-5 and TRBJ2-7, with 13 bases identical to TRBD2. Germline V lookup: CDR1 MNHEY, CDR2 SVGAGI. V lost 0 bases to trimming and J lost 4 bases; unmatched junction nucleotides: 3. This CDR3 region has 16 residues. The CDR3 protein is CASSYSPGLAGYEQYF. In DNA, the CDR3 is TGTGCCAGCAGTTACTCTCCGGGACTAGCGGGATACGAGCAGTACTTC.

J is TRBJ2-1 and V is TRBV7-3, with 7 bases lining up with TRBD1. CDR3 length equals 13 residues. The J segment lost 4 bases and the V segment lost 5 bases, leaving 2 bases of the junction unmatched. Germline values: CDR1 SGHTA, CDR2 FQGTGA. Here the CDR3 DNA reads TGTGCCAGCAGCCCGGGACAGTACAATGAGCAGTTCTTC. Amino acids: CASSPGQYNEQFF.

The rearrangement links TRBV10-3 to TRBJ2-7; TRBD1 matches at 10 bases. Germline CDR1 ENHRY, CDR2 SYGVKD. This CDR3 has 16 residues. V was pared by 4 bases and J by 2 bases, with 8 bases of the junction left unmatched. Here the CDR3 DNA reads TGTGCCATCAGTGGGACGAGACAGGGGGCCACCTACGAGCAGTACTTC. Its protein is CAISGTRQGATYEQYF.

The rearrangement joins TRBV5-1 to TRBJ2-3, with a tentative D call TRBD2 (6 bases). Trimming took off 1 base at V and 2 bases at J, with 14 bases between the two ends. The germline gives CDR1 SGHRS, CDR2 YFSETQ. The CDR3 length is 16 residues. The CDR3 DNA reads TGCGCCAGCAGCTTGATGGGAGGCCAATTCACAGATACGCAGTATTTT. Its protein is CASSLMGGQFTDTQYF.

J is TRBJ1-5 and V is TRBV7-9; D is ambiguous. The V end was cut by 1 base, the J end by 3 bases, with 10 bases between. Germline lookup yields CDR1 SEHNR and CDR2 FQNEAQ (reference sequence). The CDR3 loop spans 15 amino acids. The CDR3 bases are TGTGCCAGCAGCTTAGAGGGAGGTCTCAATCAGCCCCAGCATTTT. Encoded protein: CASSLEGGLNQPQHF.

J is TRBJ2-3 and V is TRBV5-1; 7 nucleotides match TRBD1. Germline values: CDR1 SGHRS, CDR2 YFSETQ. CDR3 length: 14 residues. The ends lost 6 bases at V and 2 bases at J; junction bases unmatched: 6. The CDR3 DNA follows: TGCGCCAGCACCCTGGGACAGAACACAGATACGCAGTATTTT. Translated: CASTLGQNTDTQYF.

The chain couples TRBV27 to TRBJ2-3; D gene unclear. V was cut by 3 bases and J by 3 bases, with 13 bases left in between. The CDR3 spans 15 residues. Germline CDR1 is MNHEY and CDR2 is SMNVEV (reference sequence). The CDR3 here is CASSLLARGTDTQYF. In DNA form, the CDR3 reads TGTGCCAGCAGTTTGTTGGCGAGAGGAACAGATACGCAGTATTTT.

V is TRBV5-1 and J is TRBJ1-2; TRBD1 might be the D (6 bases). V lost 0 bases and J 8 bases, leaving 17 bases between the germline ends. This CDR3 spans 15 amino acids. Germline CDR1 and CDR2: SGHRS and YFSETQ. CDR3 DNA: TGCGCCAGCAGCTTGGGGGCAGGGGCGGCGGGCGGCTACACCTTC. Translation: CASSLGAGAAGGYTF.

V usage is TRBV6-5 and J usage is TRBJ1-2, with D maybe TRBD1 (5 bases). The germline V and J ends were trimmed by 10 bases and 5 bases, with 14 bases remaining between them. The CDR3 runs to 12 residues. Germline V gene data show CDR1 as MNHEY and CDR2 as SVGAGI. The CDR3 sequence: CATRDPGYGYTF. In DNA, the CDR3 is TGTGCCACCAGGGACCCAGGGTATGGCTACACCTTC.

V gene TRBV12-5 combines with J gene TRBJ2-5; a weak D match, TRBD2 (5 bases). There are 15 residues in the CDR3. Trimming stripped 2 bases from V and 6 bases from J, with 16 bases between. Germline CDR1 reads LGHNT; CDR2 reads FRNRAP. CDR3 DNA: TGTGCTAGTGGTTTGTCTGGGGTTGAGGGAAAGACCCAGTACTTC. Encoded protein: CASGLSGVEGKTQYF. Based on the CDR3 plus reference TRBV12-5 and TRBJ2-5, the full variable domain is DARVTQTPRHKVTEMGQEVTMRCQPILGHNTVFWYRQTMMQGLELLAYFRNRAPLDDSGMPKDRFSAEMPDATLATLKIQPSEPRDSAVYFCASGLSGVEGKTQYFGPGTRLLVL.

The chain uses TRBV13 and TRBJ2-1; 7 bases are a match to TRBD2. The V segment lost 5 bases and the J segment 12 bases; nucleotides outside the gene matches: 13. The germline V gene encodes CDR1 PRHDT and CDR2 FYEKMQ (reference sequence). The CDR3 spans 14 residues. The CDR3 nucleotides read TGTGCCAGCAGCATGAGGACCGATACGGGGGGGCAGTTCTTC. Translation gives CASSMRTDTGGQFF.

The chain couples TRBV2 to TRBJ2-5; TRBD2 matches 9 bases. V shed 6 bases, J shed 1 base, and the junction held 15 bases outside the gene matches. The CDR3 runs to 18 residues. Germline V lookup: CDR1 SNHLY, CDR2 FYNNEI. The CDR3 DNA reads TGTGCCAGCAGGATTTTTCTAGCGGGGATGGGGTTCCAAGAGACCCAGTACTTC. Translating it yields CASRIFLAGMGFQETQYF.

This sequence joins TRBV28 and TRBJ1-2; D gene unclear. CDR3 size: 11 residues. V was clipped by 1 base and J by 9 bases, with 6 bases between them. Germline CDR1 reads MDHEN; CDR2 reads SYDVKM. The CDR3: CASSLSRSYTF. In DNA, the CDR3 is TGTGCCAGCAGTTTATCCAGGAGCTACACCTTC.

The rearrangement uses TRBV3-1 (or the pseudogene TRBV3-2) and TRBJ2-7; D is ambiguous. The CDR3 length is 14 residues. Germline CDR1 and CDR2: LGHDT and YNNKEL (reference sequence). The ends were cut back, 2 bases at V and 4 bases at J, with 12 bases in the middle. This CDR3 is CASSQTPHTYEQYF. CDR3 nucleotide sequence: TGTGCCAGCAGCCAAACCCCACACACATACGAGCAGTACTTC.

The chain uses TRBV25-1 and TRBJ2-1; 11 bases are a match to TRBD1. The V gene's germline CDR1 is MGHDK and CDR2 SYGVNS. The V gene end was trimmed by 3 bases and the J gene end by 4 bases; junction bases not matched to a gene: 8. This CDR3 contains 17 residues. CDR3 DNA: TGTGCCAGCAGTGATCCTTGGGGGGACAGGGGGTACAATGAGCAGTTCTTC. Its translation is CASSDPWGDRGYNEQFF.

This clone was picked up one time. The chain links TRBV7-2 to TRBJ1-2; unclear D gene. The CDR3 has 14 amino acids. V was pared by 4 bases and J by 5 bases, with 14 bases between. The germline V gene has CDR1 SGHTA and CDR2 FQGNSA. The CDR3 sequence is CASSSLTELYGYTF. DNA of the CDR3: TGTGCCAGCAGCTCGCTTACAGAACTGTATGGCTACACCTTC.

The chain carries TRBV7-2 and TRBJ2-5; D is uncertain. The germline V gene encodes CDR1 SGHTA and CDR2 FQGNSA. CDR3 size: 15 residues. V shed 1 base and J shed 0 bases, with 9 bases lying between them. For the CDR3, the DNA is TGTGCCAGCAGCTTAGGAGAAATGTACCAAGAGACCCAGTACTTC. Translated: CASSLGEMYQETQYF.

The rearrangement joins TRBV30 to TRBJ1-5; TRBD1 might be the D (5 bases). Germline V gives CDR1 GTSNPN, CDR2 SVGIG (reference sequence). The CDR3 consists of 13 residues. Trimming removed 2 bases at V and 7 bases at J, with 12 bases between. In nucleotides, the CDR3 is TGTGCCTGGAGTCATCGACAGACCCAGCCCCAGCATTTT. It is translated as CAWSHRQTQPQHF. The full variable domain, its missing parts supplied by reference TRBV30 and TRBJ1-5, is SQTIHQWPATLVQPVGSPLSLECTVEGTSNPNLYWYRQAAGRGLQLLFYSVGIGQISSEVPQNLSASRPQDRQFILSSKKLLLSDSGFYLCAWSHRQTQPQHFGDGTRLSIL.

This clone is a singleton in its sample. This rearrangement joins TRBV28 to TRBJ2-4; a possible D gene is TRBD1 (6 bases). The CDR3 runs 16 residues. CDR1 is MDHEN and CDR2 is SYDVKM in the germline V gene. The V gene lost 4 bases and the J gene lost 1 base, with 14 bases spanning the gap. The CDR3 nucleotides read TGTGCCAGCAGTTACAGGGTTCCGGGGGCCAAAAACATTCAGTACTTC. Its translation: CASSYRVPGAKNIQYF.

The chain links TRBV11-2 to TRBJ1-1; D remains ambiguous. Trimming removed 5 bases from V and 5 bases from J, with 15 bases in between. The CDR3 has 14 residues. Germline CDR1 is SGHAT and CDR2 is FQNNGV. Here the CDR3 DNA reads TGTGCCAGCAGCCAGTCAGGTAGTGGGACTGAAGCTTTCTTT. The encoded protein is CASSQSGSGTEAFF.

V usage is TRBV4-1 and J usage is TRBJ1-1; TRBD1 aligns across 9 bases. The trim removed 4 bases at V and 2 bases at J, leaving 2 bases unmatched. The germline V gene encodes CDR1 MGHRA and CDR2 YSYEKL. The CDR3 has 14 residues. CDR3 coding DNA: TGCGCCAGCAGCCGTACAGGGGGCAACACTGAAGCTTTCTTT. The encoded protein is CASSRTGGNTEAFF.

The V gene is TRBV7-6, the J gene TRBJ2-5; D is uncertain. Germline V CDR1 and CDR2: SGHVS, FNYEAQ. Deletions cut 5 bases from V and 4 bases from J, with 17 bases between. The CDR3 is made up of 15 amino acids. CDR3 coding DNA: TGTGCCAGCAGCCCCTACCCCTTTTCGGGAGAGACCCAGTACTTC. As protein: CASSPYPFSGETQYF.